This T cell receptor (beta chain) derives from a study of beta chain features in type 1 diabetes. Background on the study: The study found patients and healthy donors alike in age, gender and cell yields. Whole-study findings and limits: Sequencing from cDNA could over-represent high-TCR-expressing cells. Whether TCRB rearrangement is influenced by HLA type went unresolved here. Type 1 diabetes patients had moderately but significantly shorter TCRB CDR3s in all four CD4+ subsets.

Of note for this clone: Its cognate antigen is unknown.

The ends lost 4 bases at V and 8 bases at J; junction bases unmatched: 8. This CDR3 region has 14 residues. The germline CDR1 and CDR2 sequences are SGHRS and YFSETQ. cDNA synthesis used the whole RNA isolate, giving expressed TCRB sequences. The table came from immunoSEQ multiplex PCR; TCRdb's copy has only in-frame clones and leaves some out. The table lists approximately 260,000 clones, less than 30% of them singletons. Around 120 mL of blood, on average, came from one heparinised draw per donor. The sample taken for sequencing was naive CD4+ T cells from blood. The V and J genes are TRBV5-1 and TRBJ1-2; 10 nucleotides line up with TRBD1. The clonotype originates from a woman aged 25-40 years with type 1 diabetes. For the CDR3, the DNA is TGCGCCAGCAGCCCCGGCGACAGGGGGCGAGGCTACACCTTC. Translating it yields CASSPGDRGRGYTF.